This TCR beta chain was captured by sequencing in a study of T cells in Graves' hyperthyroidism and ophthalmopathy. Study information: Peripheral blood sampling occurred at initial diagnosis, before any treatment.

Remarks on this clonotype: What it binds is not known.

V was pared by 0 bases and J by 5 bases, with 14 bases between. The CDR3 extends over 14 amino acids. In germline, CDR1 is DFQATT, CDR2 SNEGSKA (reference sequence). Whole-study findings and limits: Ophthalmopathy could be told apart from stable hyperthyroidism with a 13 V-J model. In validation, the model predicted ophthalmopathy. These predictions came a median roughly seven months before onset.

Fresh 10 ml peripheral blood yielded PBMCs. RNA transcripts gave rise to amplified TCR beta CDR3 regions. Carried out on the TCR CDR3, a first-round RT-PCR used the HTBI primer set. TCRdb reprocessed the multiplex PCR reads with MiXCR, giving one entry per CDR3 protein. There are approximately 380,000 distinct CDR3 sequences in the sample; more than 12% occur only once, and around 28% lies in the top ten. The chain carries TRBV20-1 and TRBJ2-7; tentative D call: TRBD1 (5 bases). The sequencing sample was made of blood. The TCR was taken from a man between 50 and 59 years old with Graves' ophthalmopathy. CDR3: CSARDPARVHEQYF. The CDR3, as DNA: TGCAGTGCTAGAGATCCGGCCAGGGTCCACGAGCAGTACTTC.